Presented here are 28 T cell receptor beta chains from one specimen sequenced in a study of regulatory T cells in long-lasting Graves disease (dated by TCRdb to about 2021). The time point label, as the study defines it: persistent/refractory GD, antithyroid drugs over 5 years with positive TRAb. RNA was extracted from PBMCs in TRIzol for both TCR sequencing and RNA sequencing. The receptor library was made with multiplex PCR. TCRdb shows the sequencer as Illumina HiSeq 4000. iRepertoire HTBI primers and Arm-PCR amplification of CDR3 regions were used to construct TCR beta libraries. The public reads were quality trimmed at Q25 with fastp and then assembled into clones with MiXCR by TCRdb, keeping productive beta chains. Every CDR3 protein is listed once, alongside the most common genes and DNA of its rows. The sample table contains 400,000 to 450,000 distinct CDR3 sequences; only one count was recorded for 23% of them. Over 25% of the sample is taken by the ten largest.

Sequenced material: peripheral blood mononuclear cells (PBMCs), taken when the disease was refractory, from a patient treated with antithyroid drugs. These receptor sequences come from a female donor with Graves disease.

The chain recombines TRBV13 with TRBJ1-5, with a weak D call TRBD1 (5 bases). CDR3 length equals 16 residues. Trimming took 0 bases from V and 2 from J, leaving 11 bases between them. Germline V lookup: CDR1 PRHDT, CDR2 FYEKMQ (reference sequence). CDR3 in amino acids: CASSLGGRGGNQPQHF. In nucleotides, the CDR3 is TGTGCCAGCAGCTTAGGTGGAAGGGGCGGCAATCAGCCCCAGCATTTT.

The V and J genes are TRBV11-1 and TRBJ2-1; TRBD2 matches 11 bases. The CDR3 spans 15 residues. The V gene's germline CDR1 is SGHAT and CDR2 FQDESV (reference sequence). J was trimmed by 5 bases and V by 5 bases; bases with no gene match: 5. This CDR3 reads CASSVTGLADNEQFF. The CDR3 DNA sequence: TGTGCCAGCAGCGTTACGGGACTAGCGGACAATGAGCAGTTCTTC.

Notes on this clonotype: A read error may explain this, as a much larger clone is one base away. The chain has TRBV5-1 and TRBJ2-2; D not certain. This CDR3 contains 13 residues. Germline lookup yields CDR1 SGHRS and CDR2 YFSETQ. CDR3 protein: CASSLRRTEELFF. Here the CDR3 DNA reads TGCGCCAGCAGCTTGAGAAGAACCGAGGAGCTGTTTTTT.

This clonotype was seen only a few times. The rearrangement uses TRBV7-2 and TRBJ2-1; TRBD2 might be the D (5 bases). The CDR3 contains 14 residues. The ends were cut back, 5 bases at V and 9 bases at J, with 17 bases in the middle. Germline lookup yields CDR1 SGHTA and CDR2 FQGNSA. The CDR3 nucleotides are TGTGCCAGCAGCCGGGCAGGACTTCGAGTTGAGCAGTTCTTC. Protein product: CASSRAGLRVEQFF.

This clonotype was seen at least ten times. This chain joins TRBV28 and TRBJ2-7; D remains unclear. The CDR3 spans 11 residues. The V and J ends lost 3 bases and 4 bases respectively, with 4 bases between them. Germline V gene data show CDR1 as MDHEN and CDR2 as SYDVKM. The CDR3 bases are TGTGCCAGCAGTTTCCAATACGAGCAGTACTTC. It encodes CASSFQYEQYF.

There are a few counts of this clonotype. The chain couples TRBV6-1 to TRBJ1-1, with 7 bases matching TRBD1. V trimming: 6 bases; J trimming: 1 base; junction bases outside the gene matches: 14. CDR1 is MNHNS, CDR2 SASEGT, per germline. The CDR3 covers 17 residues. The chain's CDR3 is CASSSTGTVIRNTEAFF. In DNA form, the CDR3 reads TGTGCCAGCAGCTCGACCGGGACAGTGATACGGAACACTGAAGCTTTCTTT.

The chain recombines TRBV30 with TRBJ2-7; 7 bases are a match to TRBD1. The V and J ends lost 0 bases and 0 bases, in that order; junction bases with no gene match: 8. Germline V gene lookup returns CDR1 GTSNPN and CDR2 SVGIG (reference sequence). The CDR3 covers 16 residues. The CDR3 is CAWSVPDRDDSYEQYF. In DNA form, the CDR3 reads TGTGCCTGGAGTGTACCCGACAGGGACGACTCCTACGAGCAGTACTTC.

Many counts were recorded for this clonotype. This chain uses TRBV11-1 with TRBJ1-5; D is possibly TRBD1 (5 bases). The CDR3 loop spans 14 amino acids. Between the trimmed V and J ends, which lost 5 bases and 4 bases, there was a span of 12 bases. From germline, CDR1 is SGHAT and CDR2 FQDESV (reference sequence). Written as DNA, the CDR3 is TGTGCCAGCAGCCCGGGGGGGACGAATCAGCCCCAGCATTTT. This gives the protein CASSPGGTNQPQHF.

This clonotype was seen only a few times. The V and J genes are TRBV7-9 and TRBJ1-1; perhaps TRBD1 as D (6 bases). Germline V lookup: CDR1 SEHNR, CDR2 FQNEAQ (reference sequence). The CDR3 totals 14 residues. The V end lost 5 bases, the J end lost 2 bases, and 12 bases lay between the germline ends. This CDR3 is CASSTDRINTEAFF. The CDR3, as DNA: TGTGCCAGCAGCACGGACAGAATTAACACTGAAGCTTTCTTT.

This clonotype was observed a handful of times. V gene TRBV16 combines with J gene TRBJ2-6; TRBD1 aligns across 12 bases. V dropped 7 bases and J dropped 3; count of bases not matched to a gene: 10. The CDR3 spans 18 residues. Germline values: CDR1 KGHSY, CDR2 FQNENV. CDR3 residues: CASILPGQGAFGANVLTF. CDR3 coding DNA: TGTGCCAGCATCCTCCCGGGACAGGGGGCCTTTGGGGCCAACGTCCTGACTTTC.

This clonotype appeared a few times. The chain's CDR3 is CASSLGRRKYF. The CDR3 DNA reads TGTGCCAGTAGTCTGGGCCGCCGAAAGTACTTC. V usage is TRBV19 and J usage is TRBJ2-7; D is undetermined. V lost 5 bases to trimming and J lost 11 bases, with 13 bases between them. The CDR3 has 11 amino acids. Germline V gene sequence: CDR1 LNHDA, CDR2 SQIVND (reference sequence).

CDR3 region: CSVGTGGRATNEKLFF. The CDR3 nucleotides are TGCAGCGTAGGGACAGGGGGCAGGGCAACTAATGAAAAACTGTTTTTT. V is TRBV29-1 and J is TRBJ1-4, with 12 bases lining up with TRBD1. Germline CDR1 reads SQVTM; CDR2 reads ANQGSEA. The CDR3 runs 16 residues. After removal of 6 bases from V and 0 bases from J, the junction contained 5 bases not matched to a gene.

The chain recombines TRBV6-4 with TRBJ2-2; maybe TRBD1 (6 bases). This CDR3 comprises 14 residues. The V and J ends lost 10 bases and 7 bases respectively, with 19 bases between them. Germline lookup yields CDR1 MRHNA and CDR2 SNTAGT. The CDR3 bases are TGTGCCAAAAGGGACACCCATACCGACGGGGAGCTGTTTTTT. This sequence encodes CAKRDTHTDGELFF.

This chain connects TRBV19 to TRBJ2-7, with 9 bases that match TRBD1. The CDR3 runs 16 residues. Germline assignment: CDR1 LNHDA and CDR2 SQIVND (reference sequence). V was clipped by 3 bases and J by 4 bases; unmatched bases: 10. The DNA of the CDR3 is TGTGCCAGTAGTATGGCGCTGCGACAGGGGGGATACGAGCAGTACTTC. Translation: CASSMALRQGGYEQYF.

V and J are TRBV6-1 and TRBJ2-2, with D possibly TRBD1 on 5 matching bases. The V and J ends lost 5 bases and 0 bases respectively, with 13 bases between them. The V gene's germline CDR1 is MNHNS and CDR2 SASEGT. The CDR3 consists of 16 residues. As DNA, the CDR3 is TGTGCCAGCAGTCGCAGGGTTCCCCCGAACACCGGGGAGCTGTTTTTT. Its translation: CASSRRVPPNTGELFF.

The rearrangement joins TRBV28 to TRBJ2-5; 14 bases are a match to TRBD2. V shed 4 bases and J 7 bases; nucleotides not matched to a gene: 17. Germline assignment: CDR1 MDHEN and CDR2 SYDVKM. This CDR3 has 19 residues. The CDR3 spells CASSSPSSLTSGRAGTQYF. Written as DNA, the CDR3 is TGTGCCAGCAGTTCCCCCTCCTCGTTGACTAGCGGGAGGGCCGGGACCCAGTACTTC.

This clonotype was detected a few times. This rearrangement joins TRBV11-2 to TRBJ2-7; 7 bases are a match to TRBD1. CDR3 length: 14 amino acids. V shed 5 bases, J shed 5 bases, and the junction held 9 bases outside the gene matches. Per germline, CDR1 SGHAT and CDR2 FQNNGV. The CDR3 reads CASSARDRDDEQYF. DNA of the CDR3: TGTGCCAGCAGCGCCCGGGACAGAGACGACGAGCAGTACTTC.

This clonotype was observed many times. This chain joins TRBV3-1 and TRBJ1-1; D gene ambiguous. The CDR3 sequence is 15 residues long. The germline V gene has CDR1 LGHDT and CDR2 YNNKEL (reference sequence). The ends were cut back, 0 bases at V and 0 bases at J, with 8 bases in the middle. The CDR3 loop reads CASSQEWNLNTEAFF. As DNA, the CDR3 is TGTGCCAGCAGCCAAGAATGGAACTTGAACACTGAAGCTTTCTTT.

This clonotype was recorded many times. V is TRBV2 and J is TRBJ1-2; D uncertain. V lost 7 bases to trimming and J lost 2 bases, with 17 bases between them. Germline V gene lookup returns CDR1 SNHLY and CDR2 FYNNEI. This CDR3 region has 15 residues. The CDR3: CASISGRLLNYGYTF. The DNA for the CDR3 is TGTGCCAGCATCAGCGGGAGACTCCTGAACTATGGCTACACCTTC.

This clonotype was seen many times. The chain couples TRBV2 to TRBJ2-7; D is unclear. This CDR3 has 12 residues. V was pared by 7 bases and J by 2 bases, with 9 bases between. CDR1 and CDR2 (germline): SNHLY, FYNNEI. CDR3 residues: CASTPDPYEQYF. CDR3 coding DNA: TGTGCCAGCACCCCAGATCCCTACGAGCAGTACTTC.

A few counts support this clonotype. The chain employs TRBV6-1 and TRBJ2-5; 9 nucleotides agree with TRBD1. V shed 5 bases, J shed 4 bases, and the junction held 8 bases outside the gene matches. Germline CDR1 MNHNS, CDR2 SASEGT. The CDR3 extends over 15 amino acids. The CDR3 DNA is TGTGCCAGCAGTCACCCCGGGACAGGGATAGAGACCCAGTACTTC. Its protein product is CASSHPGTGIETQYF.

This chain joins TRBV11-2 and TRBJ2-7; TRBD1 is a possible D gene (5 bases). Looked up from germline, CDR1 is SGHAT and CDR2 is FQNNGV. The CDR3 length is 15 residues. The V gene lost 1 base and the J gene lost 3 bases, with 13 bases spanning the gap. Written as DNA, the CDR3 is TGTGCCAGCAGCTTAGGGATGATAAGGGGCTACGAGCAGTACTTC. Translation: CASSLGMIRGYEQYF. Together with reference TRBV11-2 and TRBJ2-7, the CDR3 gives the full variable domain: EAGVAQSPRYKIIEKRQSVAFWCNPISGHATLYWYQQILGQGPKLLIQFQNNGVVDDSQLPKDRFSAERLKGVDSTLKIQPAKLEDSAVYLCASSLGMIRGYEQYFGPGTRLTVT.

This clonotype was recorded at least ten times. The chain recombines TRBV13 with TRBJ2-5; no clear D gene. This CDR3 has 14 residues. Germline V CDR1 and CDR2: PRHDT, FYEKMQ (reference sequence). Trimming left V 1 base short and J 1 base short, with 7 bases between. The CDR3 DNA follows: TGTGCCAGCAGCTTAGCCCCCCCCCAAGAGACCCAGTACTTC. Its translation: CASSLAPPQETQYF.

This clonotype has more than one count but fewer than ten. The chain is built from TRBV5-1 and TRBJ2-2; D call uncertain. The germline V gene has CDR1 SGHRS and CDR2 YFSETQ. V lost 0 bases and J lost 0, with 9 bases in between. This CDR3 spans 16 amino acids. CDR3 residues: CASSLAGESNTGELFF. CDR3 nucleotide sequence: TGCGCCAGCAGCTTGGCCGGCGAGTCGAACACCGGGGAGCTGTTTTTT.

The chain couples TRBV6-1 to TRBJ2-7; TRBD1 matches at 7 bases. The CDR3 has 13 amino acids. CDR1 and CDR2 from the germline V gene are MNHNS and SASEGT. V shed 6 bases and J 4 bases; nucleotides not matched to a gene: 6. CDR3 amino acids: CASRVGGRYEQYF. The CDR3 bases are TGTGCCAGCAGAGTAGGGGGCAGGTACGAGCAGTACTTC.

This clonotype was recorded once. The V and J genes are TRBV2 and TRBJ2-1; 12 bases are a match to TRBD2. Trimming at V came to 0 bases and at J to 9 bases, leaving 3 bases not matched to a gene. Per the germline V gene, CDR1 is SNHLY and CDR2 is FYNNEI. This CDR3 region has 15 residues. CDR3 sequence: CASSEATSGSSEQFF. The CDR3 DNA reads as TGTGCCAGCAGTGAAGCGACTAGCGGGAGTTCTGAGCAGTTCTTC.

This clonotype was seen many times. The rearrangement links TRBV7-2 to TRBJ2-5, with 7 bases matching TRBD2. The junction had 11 bases not matched to a gene; V was cut back by 6 bases and J by 7 bases. The germline CDR1 and CDR2 sequences are SGHTA and FQGNSA. The CDR3 runs 14 residues. CDR3: CASRIGPTGGTQYF. Here the CDR3 DNA reads TGTGCCAGCAGAATTGGACCTACGGGAGGGACCCAGTACTTC.

This clonotype came up many times. For the CDR3, the DNA is TGTGCCAGTAGCCCCACCAGGGGGCCAAGCTACGAGCAGTACTTC. Translated: CASSPTRGPSYEQYF. The V and J genes are TRBV19 and TRBJ2-7; 8 bases are shared with TRBD1. The CDR3 extends over 15 amino acids. In germline, CDR1 is LNHDA, CDR2 SQIVND (reference sequence). The V and J ends lost 6 bases and 3 bases, in that order; junction bases with no gene match: 10.